This TCR beta chain was sequenced for a study of identical twins. Study-level points and caveats: Researchers reported excess low generation probability among twin-shared out-of-frame alpha sequences.

Only healthy Caucasians were enrolled as donors. This clonotype was seen more than once but under ten times. The antigen remains undetermined. TCRdb independently ran MiXCR on the 5' RACE reads; one entry per CDR3 protein. This table holds approximately 890,000 distinct CDR3 sequences, approximately 13% found once. Between the trimmed V and J ends, which lost 6 bases and 8 bases, there was a span of 10 bases. CDR1 is MNHEY, CDR2 SVGAGI, per germline. CDR3 length: 12 residues. This sample was also put to use in a study of yellow fever vaccine responses in identical twins.

The V gene is TRBV6-5, the J gene TRBJ2-2; maybe TRBD2 (6 bases). The TCR comes from a woman aged 18-29 years in good health. Sample: PBMCs. The CDR3 here is CASSRTMGELFF. The CDR3 nucleotides are TGTGCCAGCAGCCGGACTATGGGGGAGCTGTTTTTT.